This record looks at one TCR beta chain sequence and its context. Clones were read by immunoSEQ multiplex PCR, and TCRdb kept only the in-frame ones, dropping some. The sample has under 300,000 clones; 80% to 90% are singletons. Germline lookup yields CDR1 LNHNV and CDR2 YYDKDF (reference sequence). The CDR3 has 12 amino acids. V gave up 1 base and J gave up 10 bases, with 8 bases separating them. These data are taken from a study of blood T cell repertoires in COVID-19. The TCR comes from a woman aged 40 to 55 who had been exposed to COVID-19. The specimen was PBMCs or T cells enriched from blood (not recorded which). The chain joins TRBV15 to TRBJ2-1; a weak D match, TRBD2 (5 bases). CDR3 residues: CATSRAASEQFF. The CDR3 DNA is TGTGCCACCAGCAGAGCCGCTAGCGAGCAGTTCTTC.